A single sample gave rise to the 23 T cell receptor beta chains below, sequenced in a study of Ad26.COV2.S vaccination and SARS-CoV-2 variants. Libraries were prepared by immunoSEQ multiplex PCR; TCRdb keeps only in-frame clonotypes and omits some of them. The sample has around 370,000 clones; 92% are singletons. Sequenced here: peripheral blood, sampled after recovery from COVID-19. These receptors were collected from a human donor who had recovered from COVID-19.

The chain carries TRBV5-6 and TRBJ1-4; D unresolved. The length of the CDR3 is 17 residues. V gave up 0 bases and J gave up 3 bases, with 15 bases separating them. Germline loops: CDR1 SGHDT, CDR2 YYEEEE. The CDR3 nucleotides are TGTGCCAGCAGCTTGGAATCCCAAGTAACCCCTAATGAAAAACTGTTTTTT. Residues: CASSLESQVTPNEKLFF.

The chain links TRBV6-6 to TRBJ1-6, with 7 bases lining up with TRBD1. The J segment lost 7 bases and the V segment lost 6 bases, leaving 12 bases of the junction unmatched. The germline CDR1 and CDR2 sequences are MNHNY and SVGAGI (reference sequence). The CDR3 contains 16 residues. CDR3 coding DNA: TGTGCCAGCAGCCTACCTCGACAGGGAATCAATTCACCCCTCCACTTT. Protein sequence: CASSLPRQGINSPLHF.

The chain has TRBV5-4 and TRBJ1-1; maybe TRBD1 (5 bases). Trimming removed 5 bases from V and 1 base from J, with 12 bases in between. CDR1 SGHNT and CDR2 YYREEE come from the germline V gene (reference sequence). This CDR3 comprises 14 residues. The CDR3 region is CASSYGHQNTEAFF. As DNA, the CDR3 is TGTGCCAGCAGTTATGGACACCAGAACACTGAAGCTTTCTTT.

This CDR3 is CASSLPERASGQNNEQFF. CDR3 coding DNA: TGTGCCAGCAGCTTACCAGAGAGGGCTAGCGGGCAGAACAATGAGCAGTTCTTC. The gene calls are TRBV7-3 and TRBJ2-1; 8 bases are shared with TRBD2. Trimming took 2 bases from V and 5 from J; bases not matched to a gene: 14. Germline CDR1 SGHTA, CDR2 FQGTGA. The CDR3 consists of 18 residues.

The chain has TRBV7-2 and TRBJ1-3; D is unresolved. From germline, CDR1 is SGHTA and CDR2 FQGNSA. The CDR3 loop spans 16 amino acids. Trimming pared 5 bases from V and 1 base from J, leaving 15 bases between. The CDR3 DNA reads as TGTGCCAGCAGCCCGAGGGCAGCCCCGTCTGGAAACACCATATATTTT. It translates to CASSPRAAPSGNTIYF.

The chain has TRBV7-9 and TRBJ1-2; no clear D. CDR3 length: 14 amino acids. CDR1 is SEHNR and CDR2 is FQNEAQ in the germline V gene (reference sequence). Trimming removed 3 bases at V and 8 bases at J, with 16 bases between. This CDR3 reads CASSLIEFLGGYTF. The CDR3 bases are TGTGCCAGCAGCTTGATCGAATTCCTGGGGGGCTACACCTTC.

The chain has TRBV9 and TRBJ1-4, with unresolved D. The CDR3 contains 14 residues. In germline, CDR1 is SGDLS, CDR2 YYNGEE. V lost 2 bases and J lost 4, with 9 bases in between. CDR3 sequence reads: CASSVATVNEKLFF. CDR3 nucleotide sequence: TGTGCCAGCAGCGTGGCCACCGTTAATGAAAAACTGTTTTTT.

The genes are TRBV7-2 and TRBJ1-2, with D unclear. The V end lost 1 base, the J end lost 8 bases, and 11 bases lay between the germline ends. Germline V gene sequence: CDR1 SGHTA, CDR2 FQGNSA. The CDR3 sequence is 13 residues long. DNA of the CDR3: TGTGCCAGCAGCTTAGTGTTCGGGGAAGGCTACACCTTC. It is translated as CASSLVFGEGYTF.

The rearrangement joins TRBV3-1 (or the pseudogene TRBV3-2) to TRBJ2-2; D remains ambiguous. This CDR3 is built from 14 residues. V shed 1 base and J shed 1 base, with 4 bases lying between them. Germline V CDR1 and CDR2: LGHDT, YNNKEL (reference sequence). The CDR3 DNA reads TGTGCCAGCAGCCAAGGCGTGAACACCGGGGAGCTGTTTTTT. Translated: CASSQGVNTGELFF.

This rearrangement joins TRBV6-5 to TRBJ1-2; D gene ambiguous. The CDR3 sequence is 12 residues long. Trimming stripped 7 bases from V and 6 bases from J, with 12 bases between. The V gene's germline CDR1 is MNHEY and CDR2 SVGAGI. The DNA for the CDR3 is TGTGCCAGCACCCGACAAGGGCATGGCTACACCTTC. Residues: CASTRQGHGYTF.

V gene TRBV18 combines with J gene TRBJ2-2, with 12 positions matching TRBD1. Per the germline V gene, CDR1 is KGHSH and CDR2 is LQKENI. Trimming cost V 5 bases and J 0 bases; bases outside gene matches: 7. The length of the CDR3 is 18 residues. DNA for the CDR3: TGTGCCAGCTCAGCCCCCGGGACAGGGGGCACGAACACCGGGGAGCTGTTTTTT. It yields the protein CASSAPGTGGTNTGELFF.

CDR3: CASSKRGDRDYGYTF. The DNA of the CDR3 is TGTGCCAGCAGCAAGCGGGGGGACAGGGATTATGGCTACACCTTC. This rearrangement joins TRBV9 to TRBJ1-2; 9 positions match TRBD1. The length of the CDR3 is 15 residues. V was clipped by 4 bases and J by 5 bases; unmatched bases: 9. Looked up from germline, CDR1 is SGDLS and CDR2 is YYNGEE.

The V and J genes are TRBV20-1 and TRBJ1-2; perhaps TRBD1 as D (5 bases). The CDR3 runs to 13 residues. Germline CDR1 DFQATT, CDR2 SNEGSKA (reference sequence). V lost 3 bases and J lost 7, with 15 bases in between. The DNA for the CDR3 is TGCAGTGCTAGTAGGGGTGGCAGCCTTGGCTACACCTTC. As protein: CSASRGGSLGYTF.

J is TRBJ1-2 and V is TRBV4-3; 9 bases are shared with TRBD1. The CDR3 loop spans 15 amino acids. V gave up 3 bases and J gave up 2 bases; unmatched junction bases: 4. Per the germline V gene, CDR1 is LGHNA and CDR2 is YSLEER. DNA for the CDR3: TGCGCCAGCAGCCAGGACAGGGGCCGAAACTATGGCTACACCTTC. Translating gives CASSQDRGRNYGYTF.

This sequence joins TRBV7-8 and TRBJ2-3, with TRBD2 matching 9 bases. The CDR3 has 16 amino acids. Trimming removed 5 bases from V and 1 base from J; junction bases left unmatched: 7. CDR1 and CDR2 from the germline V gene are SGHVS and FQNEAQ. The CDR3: CASSPLAGGGTDTQYF. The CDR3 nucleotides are TGTGCCAGCAGCCCGTTGGCGGGGGGGGGCACAGATACGCAGTATTTT.

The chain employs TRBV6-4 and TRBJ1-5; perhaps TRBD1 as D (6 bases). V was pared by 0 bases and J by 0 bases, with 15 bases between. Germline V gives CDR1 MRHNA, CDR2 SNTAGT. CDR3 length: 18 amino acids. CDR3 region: CASSDSNNRENSNQPQHF. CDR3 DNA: TGTGCCAGCAGTGACTCTAACAACAGGGAGAATAGCAATCAGCCCCAGCATTTT.

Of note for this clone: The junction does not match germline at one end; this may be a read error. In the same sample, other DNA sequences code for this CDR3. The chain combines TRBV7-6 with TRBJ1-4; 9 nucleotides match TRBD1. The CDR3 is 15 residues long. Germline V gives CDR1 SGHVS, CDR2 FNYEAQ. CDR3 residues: CASSDRGFGNEKLFF. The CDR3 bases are TGTGCTAGCAGCGACAGGGGGTTCGGTAATGAAAAACTGTTTTTT.

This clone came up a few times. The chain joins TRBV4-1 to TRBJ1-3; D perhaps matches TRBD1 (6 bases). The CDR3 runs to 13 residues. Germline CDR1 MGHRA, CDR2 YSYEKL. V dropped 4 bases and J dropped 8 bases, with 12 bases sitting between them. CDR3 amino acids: CASSLRQEDTIYF. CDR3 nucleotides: TGCGCCAGCAGCCTCCGACAGGAGGACACCATATATTTT.

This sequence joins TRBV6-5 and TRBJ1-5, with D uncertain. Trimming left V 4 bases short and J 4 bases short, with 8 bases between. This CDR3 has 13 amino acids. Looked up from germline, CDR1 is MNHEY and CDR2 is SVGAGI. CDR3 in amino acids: CASSFSRNQPQHF. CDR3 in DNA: TGTGCCAGCAGTTTCTCCCGGAATCAGCCCCAGCATTTT.

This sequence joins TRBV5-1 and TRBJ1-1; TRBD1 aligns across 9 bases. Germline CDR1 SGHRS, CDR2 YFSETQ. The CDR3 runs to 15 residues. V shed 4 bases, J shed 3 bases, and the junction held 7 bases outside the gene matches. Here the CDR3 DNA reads TGCGCCAGCAGCGTGCACAGGGGGCGTGACACTGAAGCTTTCTTT. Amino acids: CASSVHRGRDTEAFF. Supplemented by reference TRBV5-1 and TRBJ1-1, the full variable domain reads KAGVTQTPRYLIKTRGQQVTLSCSPISGHRSVSWYQQTPGQGLQFLFEYFSETQRNKGNFPGRFSGRQFSNSRSEMNVSTLELGDSALYLCASSVHRGRDTEAFFGQGTRLTVV.

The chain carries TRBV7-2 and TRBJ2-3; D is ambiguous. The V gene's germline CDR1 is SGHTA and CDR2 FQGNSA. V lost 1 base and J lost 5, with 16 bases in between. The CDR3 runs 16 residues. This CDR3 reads CASSLGSKRSGDTQYF. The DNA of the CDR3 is TGTGCCAGCAGCTTAGGTTCCAAAAGGAGTGGAGATACGCAGTATTTT.

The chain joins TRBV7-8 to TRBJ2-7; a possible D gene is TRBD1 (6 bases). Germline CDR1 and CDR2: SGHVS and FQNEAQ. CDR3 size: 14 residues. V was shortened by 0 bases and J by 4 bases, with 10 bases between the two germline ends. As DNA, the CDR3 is TGTGCCAGCAGCTTAGCAGGGGGAGATTACGAGCAGTACTTC. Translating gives CASSLAGGDYEQYF.

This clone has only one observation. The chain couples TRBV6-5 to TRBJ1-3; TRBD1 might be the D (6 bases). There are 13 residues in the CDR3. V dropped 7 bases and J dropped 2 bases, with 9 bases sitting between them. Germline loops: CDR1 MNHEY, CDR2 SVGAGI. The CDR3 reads CASTQGTGNTIYF. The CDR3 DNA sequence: TGTGCCAGCACTCAGGGGACTGGAAACACCATATATTTT.